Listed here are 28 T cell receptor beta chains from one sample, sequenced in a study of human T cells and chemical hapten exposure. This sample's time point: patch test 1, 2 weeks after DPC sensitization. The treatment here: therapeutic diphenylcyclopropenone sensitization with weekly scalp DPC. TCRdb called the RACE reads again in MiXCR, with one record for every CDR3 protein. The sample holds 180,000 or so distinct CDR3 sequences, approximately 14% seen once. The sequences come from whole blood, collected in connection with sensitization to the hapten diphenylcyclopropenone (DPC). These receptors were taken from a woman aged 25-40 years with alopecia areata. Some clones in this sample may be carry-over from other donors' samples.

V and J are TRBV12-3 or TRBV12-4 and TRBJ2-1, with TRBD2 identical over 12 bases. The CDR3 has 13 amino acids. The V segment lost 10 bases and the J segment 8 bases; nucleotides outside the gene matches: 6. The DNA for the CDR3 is TGTGCCACTAGCGGGGGGGAGAGGGATGAGCAGTTCTTC. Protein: CATSGGERDEQFF.

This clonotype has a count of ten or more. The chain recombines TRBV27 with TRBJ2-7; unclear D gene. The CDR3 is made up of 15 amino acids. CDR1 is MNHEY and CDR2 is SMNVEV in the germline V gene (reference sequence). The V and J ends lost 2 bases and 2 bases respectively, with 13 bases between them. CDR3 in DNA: TGTGCCAGCAGTTTAAGGGCCGGTCCTACCTACGAGCAGTACTTC. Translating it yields CASSLRAGPTYEQYF.

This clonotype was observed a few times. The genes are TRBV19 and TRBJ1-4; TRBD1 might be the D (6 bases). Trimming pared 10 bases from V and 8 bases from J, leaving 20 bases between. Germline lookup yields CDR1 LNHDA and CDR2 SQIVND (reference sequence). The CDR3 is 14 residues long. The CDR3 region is CATRDRSSSEKLFF. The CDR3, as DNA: TGTGCCACGCGAGACAGGTCCTCTAGCGAAAAACTGTTTTTT.

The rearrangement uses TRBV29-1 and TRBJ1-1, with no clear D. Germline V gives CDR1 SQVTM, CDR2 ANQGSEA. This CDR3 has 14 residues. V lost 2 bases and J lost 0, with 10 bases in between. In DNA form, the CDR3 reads TGCAGCGTTGAACGGTCTGGGTTGAACACTGAAGCTTTCTTT. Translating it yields CSVERSGLNTEAFF.

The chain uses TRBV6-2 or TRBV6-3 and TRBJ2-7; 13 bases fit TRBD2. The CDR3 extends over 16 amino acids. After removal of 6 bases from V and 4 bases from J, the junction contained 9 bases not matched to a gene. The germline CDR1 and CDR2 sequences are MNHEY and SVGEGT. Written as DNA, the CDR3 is TGTGCCAGCAGCCACGGGGGACTAGCGGGATTGTACGAGCAGTACTTC. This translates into CASSHGGLAGLYEQYF.

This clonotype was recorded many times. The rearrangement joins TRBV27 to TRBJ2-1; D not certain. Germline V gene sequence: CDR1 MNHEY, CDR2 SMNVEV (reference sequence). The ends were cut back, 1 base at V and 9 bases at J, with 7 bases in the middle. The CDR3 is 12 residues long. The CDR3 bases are TGTGCCAGCAGTTTATTTTGGGGTGAGCAGTTCTTC. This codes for CASSLFWGEQFF.

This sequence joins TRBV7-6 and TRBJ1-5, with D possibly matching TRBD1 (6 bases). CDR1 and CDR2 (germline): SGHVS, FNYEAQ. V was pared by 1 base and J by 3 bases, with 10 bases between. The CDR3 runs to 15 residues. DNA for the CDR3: TGTGCCAGCAGCTTAGGGGGGGCAGCCAATCAGCCCCAGCATTTT. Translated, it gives CASSLGGAANQPQHF. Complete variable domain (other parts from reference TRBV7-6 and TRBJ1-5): GAGVSQSPRYKVTKRGQDVALRCDPISGHVSLYWYRQALGQGPEFLTYFNYEAQQDKSGLPNDRFSAERPEGSISTLTIQRTEQRDSAMYRCASSLGGAANQPQHFGDGTRLSIL.

CDR3 loop: CSAPGRNNSPLHF. CDR3 nucleotides: TGCAGTGCCCCGGGGCGAAATAATTCACCCCTCCACTTT. The rearrangement uses TRBV20-1 and TRBJ1-6; the D gene is possibly TRBD1 (5 bases). There are 13 residues in the CDR3. Trimming took 6 bases from V and 5 from J, leaving 11 bases between them. Germline CDR1 DFQATT, CDR2 SNEGSKA (reference sequence).

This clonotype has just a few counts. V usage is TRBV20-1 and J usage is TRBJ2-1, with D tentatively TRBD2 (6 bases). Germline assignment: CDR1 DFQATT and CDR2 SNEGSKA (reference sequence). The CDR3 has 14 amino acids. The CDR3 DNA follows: TGCAGCTCCCCCAGCGGGTCAGGGTACAATGAGCAGTTCTTC. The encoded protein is CSSPSGSGYNEQFF.

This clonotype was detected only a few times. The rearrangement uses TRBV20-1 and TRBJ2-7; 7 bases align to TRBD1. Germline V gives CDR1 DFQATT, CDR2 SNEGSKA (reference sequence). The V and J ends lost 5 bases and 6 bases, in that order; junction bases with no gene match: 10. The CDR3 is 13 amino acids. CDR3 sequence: CSAPRQGGGEQYF. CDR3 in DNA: TGCAGTGCTCCACGACAGGGCGGAGGCGAGCAGTACTTC.

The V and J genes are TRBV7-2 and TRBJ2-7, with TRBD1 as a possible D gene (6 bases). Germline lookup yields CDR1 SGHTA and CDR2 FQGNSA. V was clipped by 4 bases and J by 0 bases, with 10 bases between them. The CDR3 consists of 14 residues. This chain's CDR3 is CASSYGQSSYEQYF. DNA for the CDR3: TGTGCCAGCAGCTACGGACAGAGCTCCTACGAGCAGTACTTC.

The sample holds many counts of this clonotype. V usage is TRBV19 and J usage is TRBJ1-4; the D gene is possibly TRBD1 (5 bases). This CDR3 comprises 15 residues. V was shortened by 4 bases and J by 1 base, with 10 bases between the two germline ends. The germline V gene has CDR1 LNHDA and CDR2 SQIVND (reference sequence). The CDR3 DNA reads TGTGCCAGTAGTACGGGGGTAGTAACTAATGAAAAACTGTTTTTT. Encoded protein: CASSTGVVTNEKLFF.

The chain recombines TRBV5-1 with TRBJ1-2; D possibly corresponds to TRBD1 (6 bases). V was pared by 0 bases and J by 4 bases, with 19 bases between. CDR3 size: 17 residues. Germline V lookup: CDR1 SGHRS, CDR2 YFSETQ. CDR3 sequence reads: CASSLGPWTEGTYGYTF. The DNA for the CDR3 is TGCGCCAGCAGCTTGGGACCGTGGACAGAGGGAACCTATGGCTACACCTTC.

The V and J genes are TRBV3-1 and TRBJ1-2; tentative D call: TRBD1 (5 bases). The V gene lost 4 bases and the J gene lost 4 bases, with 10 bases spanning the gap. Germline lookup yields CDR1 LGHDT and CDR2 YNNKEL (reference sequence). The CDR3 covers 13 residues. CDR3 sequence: CASSRGGIYGYTF. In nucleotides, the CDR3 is TGTGCCAGCAGCCGGGGCGGGATCTATGGCTACACCTTC.

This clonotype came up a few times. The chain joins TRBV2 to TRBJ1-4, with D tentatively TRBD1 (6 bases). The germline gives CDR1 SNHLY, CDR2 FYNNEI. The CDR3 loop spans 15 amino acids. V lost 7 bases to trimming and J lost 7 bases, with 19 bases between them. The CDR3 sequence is CASTEGGRVAEKLFF. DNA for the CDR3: TGTGCCAGCACCGAAGGGGGGCGGGTGGCTGAAAAACTGTTTTTT.

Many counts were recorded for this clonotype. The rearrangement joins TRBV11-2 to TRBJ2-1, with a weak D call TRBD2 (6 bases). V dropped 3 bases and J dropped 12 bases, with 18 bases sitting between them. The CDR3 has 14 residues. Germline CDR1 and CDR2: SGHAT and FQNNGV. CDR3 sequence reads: CASSFAGLAVGQFF. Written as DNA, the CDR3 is TGTGCCAGCAGCTTCGCGGGACTCGCGGTCGGGCAGTTCTTC. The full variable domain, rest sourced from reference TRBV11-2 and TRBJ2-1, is EAGVAQSPRYKIIEKRQSVAFWCNPISGHATLYWYQQILGQGPKLLIQFQNNGVVDDSQLPKDRFSAERLKGVDSTLKIQPAKLEDSAVYLCASSFAGLAVGQFFGPGTRLTVL.

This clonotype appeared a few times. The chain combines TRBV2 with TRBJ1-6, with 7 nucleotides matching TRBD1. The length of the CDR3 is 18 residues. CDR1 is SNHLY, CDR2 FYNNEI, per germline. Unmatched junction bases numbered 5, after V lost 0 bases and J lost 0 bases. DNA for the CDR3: TGTGCCAGCAGTGAAGCCAGGGGGACTAGCTCCTATAATTCACCCCTCCACTTT. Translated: CASSEARGTSSYNSPLHF.

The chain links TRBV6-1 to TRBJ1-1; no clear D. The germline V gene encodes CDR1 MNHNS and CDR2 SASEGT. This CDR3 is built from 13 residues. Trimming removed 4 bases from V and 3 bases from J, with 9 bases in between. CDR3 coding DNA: TGTGCCAGCAGTGGAGGGATCGACACTGAAGCTTTCTTT. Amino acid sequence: CASSGGIDTEAFF.

The CDR3 DNA sequence: TGTGCCAGCAGGGACTACAGGGGGCCAGCCTACAATGAGCAGTTCTTC. The encoded protein is CASRDYRGPAYNEQFF. V usage is TRBV6-6 and J usage is TRBJ2-1; 9 bases agree with TRBD1. The CDR3 extends over 16 amino acids. After removal of 6 bases from V and 2 bases from J, the junction contained 8 bases not matched to a gene. CDR1 and CDR2 from the germline V gene are MNHNY and SVGAGI (reference sequence).

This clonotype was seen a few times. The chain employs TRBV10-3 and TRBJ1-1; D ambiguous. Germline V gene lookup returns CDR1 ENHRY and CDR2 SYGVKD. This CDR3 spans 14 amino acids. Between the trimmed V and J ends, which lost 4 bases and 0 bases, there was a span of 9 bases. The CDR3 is CAISGGQLNTEAFF. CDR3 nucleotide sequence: TGTGCCATCAGTGGTGGGCAGCTGAACACTGAAGCTTTCTTT.

The CDR3 DNA reads as TGTGCCAGCAGCTCCGACAGGGACCTAGCGGGGTATAATACGCAGTATTTT. The encoded protein is CASSSDRDLAGYNTQYF. The chain recombines TRBV7-2 with TRBJ2-3, with 9 bases identical to TRBD2. Germline V gene sequence: CDR1 SGHTA, CDR2 FQGNSA. CDR3 size: 17 residues. Losses at the gene ends were 4 bases for V and 7 bases for J; bases not matched to a gene: 15. Combining the CDR3 with reference TRBV7-2 and TRBJ2-3 gives the whole variable domain GAGVSQSPSNKVTEKGKDVELRCDPISGHTALYWYRQSLGQGLEFLIYFQGNSAPDKSGLPSDRFSAERTGGSVSTLTIQRTQQEDSAVYLCASSSDRDLAGYNTQYFGPGTRLTVL.

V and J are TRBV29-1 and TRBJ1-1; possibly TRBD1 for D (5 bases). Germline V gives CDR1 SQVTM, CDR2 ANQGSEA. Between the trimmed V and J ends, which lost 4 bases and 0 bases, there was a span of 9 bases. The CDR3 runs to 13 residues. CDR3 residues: CSVAGGLNTEAFF. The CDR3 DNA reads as TGCAGCGTTGCGGGGGGTTTGAACACTGAAGCTTTCTTT. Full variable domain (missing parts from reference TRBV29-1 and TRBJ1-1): SAVISQKPSRDICQRGTSLTIQCQVDSQVTMMFWYRQQPGQSLTLIATANQGSEATYESGFVIDKFPISRPNLTFSTLTVSNMSPEDSSIYLCSVAGGLNTEAFFGQGTRLTVV.

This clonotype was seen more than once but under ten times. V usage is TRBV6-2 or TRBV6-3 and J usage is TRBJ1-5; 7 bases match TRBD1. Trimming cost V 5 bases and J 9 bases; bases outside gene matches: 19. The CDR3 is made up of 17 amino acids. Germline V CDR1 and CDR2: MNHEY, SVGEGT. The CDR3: CASSQTTLDRRISPQHF. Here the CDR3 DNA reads TGTGCCAGCAGTCAGACCACCCTGGACAGGCGTATATCGCCCCAGCATTTT.

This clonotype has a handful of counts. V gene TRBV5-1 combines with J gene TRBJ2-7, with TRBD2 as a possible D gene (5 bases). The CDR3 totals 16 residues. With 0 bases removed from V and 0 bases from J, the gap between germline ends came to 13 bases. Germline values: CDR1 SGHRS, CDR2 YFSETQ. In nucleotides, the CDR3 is TGCGCCAGCAGCTTGGTGGAGGTAACCCTCTCCTACGAGCAGTACTTC. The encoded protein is CASSLVEVTLSYEQYF.

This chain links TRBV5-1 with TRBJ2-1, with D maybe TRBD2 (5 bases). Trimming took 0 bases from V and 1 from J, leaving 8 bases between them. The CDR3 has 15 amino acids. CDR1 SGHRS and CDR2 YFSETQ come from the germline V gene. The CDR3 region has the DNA TGCGCCAGCAGCTTGGTCGGGGAATCCTACAATGAGCAGTTCTTC. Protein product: CASSLVGESYNEQFF.

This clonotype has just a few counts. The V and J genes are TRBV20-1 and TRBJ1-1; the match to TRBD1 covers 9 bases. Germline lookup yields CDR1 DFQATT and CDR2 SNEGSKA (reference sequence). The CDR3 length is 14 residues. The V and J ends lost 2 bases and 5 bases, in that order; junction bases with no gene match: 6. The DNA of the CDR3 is TGCAGTGCTAGACCGACAGGGGGTGGGACTGAAGCTTTCTTT. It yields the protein CSARPTGGGTEAFF.

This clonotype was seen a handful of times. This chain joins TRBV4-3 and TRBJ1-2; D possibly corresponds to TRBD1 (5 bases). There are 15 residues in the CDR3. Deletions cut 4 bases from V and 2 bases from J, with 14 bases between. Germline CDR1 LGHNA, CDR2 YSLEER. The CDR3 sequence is CASSLQSQGNYGYTF. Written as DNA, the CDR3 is TGCGCCAGCAGCCTCCAGTCTCAGGGCAACTATGGCTACACCTTC.

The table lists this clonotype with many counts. The CDR3 loop reads CATSDWGTNYGYTF. In nucleotides, the CDR3 is TGTGCCACCAGTGATTGGGGCACTAACTATGGCTACACCTTC. The V and J genes are TRBV24-1 and TRBJ1-2, with TRBD1 as a possible D gene (5 bases). The germline V and J ends were trimmed by 2 bases and 0 bases, with 6 bases remaining between them. CDR1 and CDR2 from the germline V gene are KGHDR and SFDVKD. The CDR3 is made up of 14 amino acids.